One and the same sample provided the 11 T cell receptor beta chains below, sequenced in a study of metastatic and nonmetastatic thyroid tumors. The entire patient cohort was treatment-naive prior to thyroid surgery. TCRdb reanalyzed the PCR reads via MiXCR. The sample has about 41,000 clones, less than 25% seen once. The sample comprised tumor tissue. The receptors originated from a female donor with papillary thyroid cancer or a benign thyroid nodule (not recorded which). Some clones in this sample may be carry-over from other donors' samples.

This clone was recorded many times. The chain carries TRBV25-1 and TRBJ1-1; D is possibly TRBD1 (5 bases). The V gene's germline CDR1 is MGHDK and CDR2 SYGVNS. CDR3 length: 16 residues. V dropped 6 bases and J dropped 3 bases, with 20 bases sitting between them. CDR3 coding DNA: TGTGCCAGCAGGCCCCGAGGGGCCAGGGTAGACACTGAAGCTTTCTTT. This encodes CASRPRGARVDTEAFF.

Regarding this clone: Compared with germline, one end of the junction differs, possibly owing to a read error. V is TRBV6-1 and J is TRBJ2-7; D remains unclear. Germline-derived CDR1 and CDR2 are MNHNS and SASEGT. CDR3 size: 14 residues. CDR3 sequence (DNA): TGTGCCATCAGCCAGGCAGGTGTCTCCTACGGGCAGTACTTC. Encoded protein: CAISQAGVSYGQYF.

The chain recombines TRBV9 with TRBJ2-5, with D possibly being TRBD1 (5 bases). Between the trimmed V and J ends, which lost 4 bases and 2 bases, there was a span of 15 bases. In germline, CDR1 is SGDLS, CDR2 YYNGEE. The CDR3 spans 15 residues. The CDR3: CASSLSHRQQETQYF. CDR3 in DNA: TGTGCCAGCAGCCTAAGCCATCGACAGCAAGAGACCCAGTACTTC.

In its sample, this clone was seen many times. The rearrangement joins TRBV20-1 to TRBJ2-1; D perhaps matches TRBD2 (7 bases). V lost 0 bases and J 9 bases, leaving 18 bases between the germline ends. Germline assignment: CDR1 DFQATT and CDR2 SNEGSKA (reference sequence). The CDR3 length is 15 residues. The CDR3 loop is CSARDRGTTDGEQFF. DNA of the CDR3: TGCAGTGCTAGAGATAGGGGGACTACCGACGGTGAGCAGTTCTTC.

V gene TRBV11-2 combines with J gene TRBJ2-7; the D is unclear. CDR1 is SGHAT, CDR2 FQNNGV, per germline. The CDR3 spans 12 residues. The V end lost 5 bases, the J end lost 7 bases, and 12 bases lay between the germline ends. CDR3 loop: CASSPLLGEQYF. CDR3 DNA: TGTGCCAGCAGCCCGTTATTGGGGGAGCAGTACTTC.

This clone has only a few counts. The rearrangement uses TRBV6-4 and TRBJ2-1; D may be TRBD1 (6 bases). CDR3 length equals 15 residues. V was cut by 0 bases and J by 6 bases, with 12 bases left in between. Germline V gives CDR1 MRHNA, CDR2 SNTAGT. The CDR3 bases are TGTGCCAGCAGTGACTCGAACAGGGTGAGCAATGAGCAGTTCTTC. Residues: CASSDSNRVSNEQFF.

This clone occurred many times. Other DNA sequences from this sample encode an identical CDR3 as well. The chain is built from TRBV30 and TRBJ1-4; D call uncertain. V lost 3 bases and J lost 5, with 10 bases in between. From germline, CDR1 is GTSNPN and CDR2 SVGIG (reference sequence). The CDR3 extends over 13 amino acids. The CDR3: CAWSARPNEKLFF. CDR3 DNA: TGTGCCTGGAGCGCTAGACCAAATGAAAAACTGTTTTTT. The whole variable domain, remainder taken from reference TRBV30 and TRBJ1-4, is SQTIHQWPATLVQPVGSPLSLECTVEGTSNPNLYWYRQAAGRGLQLLFYSVGIGQISSEVPQNLSASRPQDRQFILSSKKLLLSDSGFYLCAWSARPNEKLFFGSGTQLSVL.

This clone was found many times. The rearrangement links TRBV12-3 or TRBV12-4 to TRBJ1-1; possibly TRBD1 for D (5 bases). V shed 1 base and J shed 4 bases, with 16 bases lying between them. This CDR3 region has 16 residues. The CDR3 loop reads CASSLVGPGSPTEAFF. The CDR3 DNA reads as TGTGCCAGCAGTTTAGTGGGGCCAGGGAGTCCCACTGAAGCTTTCTTT.

This clone was seen at least ten times. The chain employs TRBV20-1 and TRBJ1-3, with a tentative D call TRBD1 (6 bases). The V end was cut by 8 bases, the J end by 4 bases, with 12 bases between. This CDR3 is 12 amino acids long. Germline CDR1 DFQATT, CDR2 SNEGSKA (reference sequence). CDR3 DNA sequence: TGCAGTCCGAGGGGGAACGGAAACACCATATATTTT. It codes for CSPRGNGNTIYF.

Worth noting for this clone: A much more abundant neighbour one base away suggests this may be a read error. The V gene is TRBV20-1, the J gene TRBJ1-2; D unclear. The CDR3 extends over 12 amino acids. Germline V lookup: CDR1 DFQATT, CDR2 SNEGSKA (reference sequence). Written as DNA, the CDR3 is TGCAGTGCGCATGACAATAACTATGGCCACACCTTC. It yields the protein CSAHDNNYGHTF.

This clone was seen at least ten times. The chain joins TRBV5-8 to TRBJ2-2; D assignment may be TRBD1 or TRBD2 (7 bases each). From germline, CDR1 is SGHTS and CDR2 YDEGEE. With 4 bases removed from V and 5 bases from J, the gap between germline ends came to 15 bases. CDR3 length: 15 amino acids. CDR3 bases: TGTGCCAGCAGCCAGACAGGGCGGGGGACCGGGGAGCTGTTTTTT. Protein product: CASSQTGRGTGELFF.